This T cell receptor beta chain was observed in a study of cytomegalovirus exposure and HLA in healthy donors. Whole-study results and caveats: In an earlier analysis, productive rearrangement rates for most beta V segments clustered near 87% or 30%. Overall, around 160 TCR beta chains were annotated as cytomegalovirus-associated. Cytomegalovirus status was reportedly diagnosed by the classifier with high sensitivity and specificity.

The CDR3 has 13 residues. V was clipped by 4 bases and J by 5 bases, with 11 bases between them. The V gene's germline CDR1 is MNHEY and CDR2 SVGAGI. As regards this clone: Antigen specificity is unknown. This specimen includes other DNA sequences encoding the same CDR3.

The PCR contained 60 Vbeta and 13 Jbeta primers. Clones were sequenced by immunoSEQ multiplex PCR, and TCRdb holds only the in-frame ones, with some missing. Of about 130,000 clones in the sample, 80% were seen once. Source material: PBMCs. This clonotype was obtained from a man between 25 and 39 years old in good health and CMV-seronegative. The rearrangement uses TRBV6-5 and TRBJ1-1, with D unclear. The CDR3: CASSWGGLTEAFF. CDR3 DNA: TGTGCCAGCAGTTGGGGAGGACTGACTGAAGCTTTCTTT.